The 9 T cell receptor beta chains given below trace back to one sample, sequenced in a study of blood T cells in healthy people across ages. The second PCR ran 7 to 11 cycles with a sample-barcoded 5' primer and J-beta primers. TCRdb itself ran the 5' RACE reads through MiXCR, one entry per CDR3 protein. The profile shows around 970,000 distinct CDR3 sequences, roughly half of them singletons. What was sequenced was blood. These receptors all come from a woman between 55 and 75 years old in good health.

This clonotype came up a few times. CDR3 protein: CASSRVDWGNTEAFF. The DNA of the CDR3 is TGTGCCAGCAGCCGAGTCGATTGGGGGAACACTGAAGCTTTCTTT. The V and J genes are TRBV4-2 and TRBJ1-1; D ambiguous. Germline CDR1 reads LGHNA; CDR2 reads YNFKEQ. Between the trimmed V and J ends, which lost 4 bases and 1 base, there was a span of 13 bases. CDR3 length: 15 residues.

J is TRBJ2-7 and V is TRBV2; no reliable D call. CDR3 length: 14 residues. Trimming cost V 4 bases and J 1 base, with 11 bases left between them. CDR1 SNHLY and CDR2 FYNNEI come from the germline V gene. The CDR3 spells CASSGLNLSYEQYF. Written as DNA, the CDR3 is TGTGCCAGCAGTGGACTCAACCTATCCTACGAGCAGTACTTC.

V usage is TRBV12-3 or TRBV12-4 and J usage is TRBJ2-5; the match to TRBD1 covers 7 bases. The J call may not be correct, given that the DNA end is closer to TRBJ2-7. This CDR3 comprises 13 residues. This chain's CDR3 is CASSLEGASEQYF. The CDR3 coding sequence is TGTGCCAGCAGTTTAGAGGGGGCAAGCGAGCAGTACTTC.

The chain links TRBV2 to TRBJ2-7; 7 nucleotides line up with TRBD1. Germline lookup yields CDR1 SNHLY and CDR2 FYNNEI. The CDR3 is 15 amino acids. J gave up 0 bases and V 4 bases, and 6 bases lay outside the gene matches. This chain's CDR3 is CASSGGGRSSYEQYF. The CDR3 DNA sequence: TGTGCCAGCAGTGGAGGGGGCCGGTCCTCCTACGAGCAGTACTTC.

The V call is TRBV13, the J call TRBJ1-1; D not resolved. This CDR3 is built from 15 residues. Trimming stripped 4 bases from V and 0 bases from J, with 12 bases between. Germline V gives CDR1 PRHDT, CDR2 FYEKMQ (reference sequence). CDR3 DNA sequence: TGTGCCAGCAGCTCATTCGGGGAAATGAACACTGAAGCTTTCTTT. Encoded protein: CASSSFGEMNTEAFF.

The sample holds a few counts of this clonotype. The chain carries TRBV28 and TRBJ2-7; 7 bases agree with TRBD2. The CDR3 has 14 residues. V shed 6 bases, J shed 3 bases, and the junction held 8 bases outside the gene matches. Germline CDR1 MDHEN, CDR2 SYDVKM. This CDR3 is CASRRSGTFYEQYF. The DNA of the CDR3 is TGTGCCAGCAGGCGAAGCGGGACCTTCTACGAGCAGTACTTC.

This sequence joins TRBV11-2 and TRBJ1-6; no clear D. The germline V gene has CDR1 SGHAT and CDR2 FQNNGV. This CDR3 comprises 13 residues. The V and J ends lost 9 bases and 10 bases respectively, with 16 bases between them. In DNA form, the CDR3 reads TGTGCCAGACCCTGGGGTCTGAACTCACCCCTCCACTTT. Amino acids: CARPWGLNSPLHF.

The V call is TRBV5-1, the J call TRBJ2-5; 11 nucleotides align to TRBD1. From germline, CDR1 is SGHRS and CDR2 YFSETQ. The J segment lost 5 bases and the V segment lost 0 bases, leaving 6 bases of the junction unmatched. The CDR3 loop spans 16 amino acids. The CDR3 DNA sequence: TGCGCCAGCAGCTTGGCTCCGGACAGGGGGCCGGAGACCCAGTACTTC. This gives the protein CASSLAPDRGPETQYF. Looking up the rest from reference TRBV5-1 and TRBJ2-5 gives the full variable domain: KAGVTQTPRYLIKTRGQQVTLSCSPISGHRSVSWYQQTPGQGLQFLFEYFSETQRNKGNFPGRFSGRQFSNSRSEMNVSTLELGDSALYLCASSLAPDRGPETQYFGPGTRLLVL.

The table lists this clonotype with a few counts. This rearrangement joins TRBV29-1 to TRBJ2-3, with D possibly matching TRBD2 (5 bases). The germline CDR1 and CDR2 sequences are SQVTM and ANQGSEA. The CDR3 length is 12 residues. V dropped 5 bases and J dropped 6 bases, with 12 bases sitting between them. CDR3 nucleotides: TGCAGCGTTCGCCTAGCCCCGGATACGCAGTATTTT. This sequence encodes CSVRLAPDTQYF.